This entry concerns a single TCR beta chain. This record belongs to a study of identical twins. Through template switching, a universal primer site was introduced, and the cDNA contained unique molecular identifiers. From the 5' RACE reads, TCRdb called clonotypes with MiXCR, one entry per CDR3 protein. The table shows 250,000 or so distinct CDR3 sequences, with approximately 7% occurring only once. This same sample was also part of a study on yellow fever vaccine responses in identical twins.

This clonotype was obtained from a woman between 18 and 29 years old in good health. The material sequenced was memory (CD45RO+) T cells sorted from blood.

CDR3 in amino acids: CASSQEGAEETQYF. The CDR3 DNA reads TGTGCCAGCAGCCAAGAGGGGGCTGAAGAGACCCAGTACTTC. The gene calls are TRBV4-2 and TRBJ2-5, with D perhaps matching TRBD1 (6 bases). Trimming removed 0 bases at V and 3 bases at J, with 8 bases between. The germline V gene encodes CDR1 LGHNA and CDR2 YNFKEQ. This CDR3 is built from 14 residues.